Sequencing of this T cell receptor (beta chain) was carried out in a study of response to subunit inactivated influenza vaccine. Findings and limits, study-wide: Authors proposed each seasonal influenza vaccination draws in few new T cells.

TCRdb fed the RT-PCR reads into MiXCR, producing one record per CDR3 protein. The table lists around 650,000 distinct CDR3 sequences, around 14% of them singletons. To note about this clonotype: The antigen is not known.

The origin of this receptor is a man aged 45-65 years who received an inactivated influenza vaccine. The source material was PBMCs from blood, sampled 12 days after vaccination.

The CDR3 DNA reads as TGCGCCAGCAGCCCCGCTAGCGGGAGGGGGAATGAGCAGTTCTTC. Protein sequence: CASSPASGRGNEQFF. The rearrangement uses TRBV4-3 and TRBJ2-1; 12 nucleotides match TRBD2. Germline V gene sequence: CDR1 LGHNA, CDR2 YSLEER. This CDR3 has 15 amino acids. V was pared by 4 bases and J by 7 bases, with 5 bases of the junction left unmatched.